Following are 31 T cell receptor beta chains from one sample sequenced in a study of blood T cell repertoires in COVID-19. Clones were sequenced by immunoSEQ multiplex PCR, and TCRdb holds only the in-frame ones, with some missing. The sample holds about 180,000 clones, about three quarters seen once. The sequenced material came from peripheral blood. These receptors all stem from a woman older than 75 with COVID-19, enrolled during active disease.

The V call is TRBV4-3, the J call TRBJ1-2; no firm D call. The CDR3 runs 16 residues. Deletions cut 0 bases from V and 6 bases from J, with 17 bases between. From germline, CDR1 is LGHNA and CDR2 YSLEER. The DNA for the CDR3 is TGCGCCAGCAGCCAAGATACCGCGGGTGCCCGGGATGGCTACACCTTC. This gives the protein CASSQDTAGARDGYTF.

V gene TRBV5-8 combines with J gene TRBJ1-5, with a weak D call TRBD1 (6 bases). V was pared by 2 bases and J by 5 bases, with 8 bases between. The CDR3 is 13 amino acids. Germline values: CDR1 SGHTS, CDR2 YDEGEE. This CDR3 reads CASSFGGYQPQHF. The CDR3 nucleotides are TGTGCCAGCAGCTTTGGGGGCTATCAGCCCCAGCATTTT.

The chain employs TRBV13 and TRBJ2-1, with D tentatively TRBD1 (7 bases). The CDR3 is 16 amino acids. Trimming cost V 4 bases and J 7 bases, with 20 bases left between them. CDR1 is PRHDT, CDR2 FYEKMQ, per germline (reference sequence). The CDR3 DNA is TGTGCCAGCAGCTCCCTCGACAGGGAGGTTTGGAATGAGCAGTTCTTC. Amino acid sequence: CASSSLDREVWNEQFF.

This chain joins TRBV10-3 and TRBJ2-3; TRBD2 matches 7 bases. The V and J ends lost 2 bases and 4 bases, in that order; junction bases with no gene match: 3. Germline-derived CDR1 and CDR2 are ENHRY and SYGVKD. The CDR3 totals 14 residues. The CDR3 loop is CAISEAGAPDTQYF. CDR3 coding DNA: TGTGCCATCAGTGAGGCGGGAGCCCCAGATACGCAGTATTTT.

CDR3 region: CASSLREDGYTF. CDR3 sequence (DNA): TGTGCCAGCAGCTTGAGGGAAGATGGCTACACCTTC. This chain uses TRBV7-2 with TRBJ1-2; unclear D gene. V was shortened by 3 bases and J by 6 bases, with 8 bases between the two germline ends. CDR3 length: 12 residues. Germline V gene data show CDR1 as SGHTA and CDR2 as FQGNSA.

Only one count was recorded for this clone. At one end, the junction sequence differs from germline, possibly due to a read error. The chain couples TRBV7-9 to TRBJ2-2, with TRBD2 matching over 12 bases. Germline assignment: CDR1 SEHNR and CDR2 FQNEAQ (reference sequence). The CDR3 is 16 amino acids. Written as DNA, the CDR3 is TGTGCCAGCAGCCTAGCGGGAGGGGCGAACACCGGGGAGCTGTTTTTT. Protein product: CASSLAGGANTGELFF.

The chain carries TRBV28 and TRBJ1-5; weak D call: TRBD1 (5 bases). The germline CDR1 and CDR2 sequences are MDHEN and SYDVKM. Trimming removed 7 bases at V and 8 bases at J, with 21 bases between. The CDR3 is made up of 15 amino acids. The CDR3 DNA reads TGTGCCAGCACCTCCCCGACAGCCGGCGGGGAGCCCCAGCATTTT. Protein sequence: CASTSPTAGGEPQHF. The whole variable domain, filled in from reference TRBV28 and TRBJ1-5, reads DVKVTQSSRYLVKRTGEKVFLECVQDMDHENMFWYRQDPGLGLRLIYFSYDVKMKEKGDIPEGYSVSREKKERFSLILESASTNQTSMYLCASTSPTAGGEPQHFGDGTRLSIL.

The chain joins TRBV3-1 (or the pseudogene TRBV3-2) to TRBJ2-1; 9 positions agree with TRBD2. Germline V lookup: CDR1 LGHDT, CDR2 YNNKEL (reference sequence). This CDR3 is 16 amino acids long. V shed 4 bases and J 4 bases; nucleotides not matched to a gene: 8. DNA for the CDR3: TGTGCCAGCAGCCCGCCCCGGACTAGCGATTACAATGAGCAGTTCTTC. Translated, it gives CASSPPRTSDYNEQFF.

Only one count was recorded for this clone. This chain joins TRBV5-1 and TRBJ2-7; 8 nucleotides agree with TRBD1. CDR3 length equals 15 residues. Per germline, CDR1 SGHRS and CDR2 YFSETQ. V shed 0 bases and J 1 base; nucleotides not matched to a gene: 3. CDR3 in DNA: TGCGCCAGCAGCTTGGGGACAGGGATTTCCTACGAGCAGTACTTC. This translates into CASSLGTGISYEQYF.

The V gene is TRBV5-4, the J gene TRBJ1-1; the match to TRBD1 covers 8 bases. The junction had 7 bases not matched to a gene; V was cut back by 4 bases and J by 2 bases. Germline V gives CDR1 SGHNT, CDR2 YYREEE (reference sequence). CDR3 length: 15 amino acids. The CDR3 sequence is CASSQDRAVNTEAFF. The DNA for the CDR3 is TGTGCCAGCAGCCAGGACAGGGCGGTCAACACTGAAGCTTTCTTT.

The chain has TRBV5-1 and TRBJ2-7; D is perhaps TRBD2 (5 bases). Per germline, CDR1 SGHRS and CDR2 YFSETQ. The length of the CDR3 is 15 residues. V was pared by 0 bases and J by 0 bases, with 10 bases between. Here the CDR3 DNA reads TGCGCCAGCAGCTTGGTTCCGGGAAGCTCCTACGAGCAGTACTTC. It translates to CASSLVPGSSYEQYF.

A remark on this clone: At one of its ends the junction is not consistent with the germline gene, which may arise from a read error. The chain employs TRBV5-1 and TRBJ2-2, with D maybe TRBD2 (6 bases). CDR1 is SGHRS and CDR2 is YFSETQ in the germline V gene. The CDR3 totals 14 residues. In nucleotides, the CDR3 is TGCGCCAGCACCTTGGGAGTGGAGGGCGGGGAGCTGTTTTTT. It codes for CASTLGVEGGELFF. Using reference TRBV5-1 and TRBJ2-2 for the parts outside the CDR3, the full variable domain is KAGVTQTPRYLIKTRGQQVTLSCSPISGHRSVSWYQQTPGQGLQFLFEYFSETQRNKGNFPGRFSGRQFSNSRSEMNVSTLELGDSALYLCASTLGVEGGELFFGEGSRLTVL.

This clone was observed once. The chain couples TRBV10-3 to TRBJ1-6; 9 bases agree with TRBD1. Trimming removed 10 bases from V and 0 bases from J; junction bases left unmatched: 7. The CDR3 is 16 residues long. Germline lookup yields CDR1 ENHRY and CDR2 SYGVKD. The CDR3: CATMEDRGSYNSPLHF. The CDR3 DNA reads as TGTGCCACCATGGAGGACAGGGGCTCCTATAATTCACCCCTCCACTTT.

Only a few counts were recorded for this clone. The rearrangement uses TRBV2 and TRBJ1-5; D remains unclear. Trimming removed 4 bases at V and 5 bases at J, with 6 bases between. The germline CDR1 and CDR2 sequences are SNHLY and FYNNEI. There are 12 residues in the CDR3. DNA for the CDR3: TGTGCCAGCAGTGCGGGTGATCAGCCCCAGCATTTT. Protein sequence: CASSAGDQPQHF.

The sample holds a few counts of this clone. The V call is TRBV7-2, the J call TRBJ2-1, with D possibly TRBD1 on 6 matching bases. The CDR3 sequence is 14 residues long. CDR1 is SGHTA and CDR2 is FQGNSA in the germline V gene. The V and J ends lost 5 bases and 3 bases respectively, with 11 bases between them. The DNA for the CDR3 is TGTGCCAGCAGCCCTGAAGGGGGCTACAATGAGCAGTTCTTC. Amino acids: CASSPEGGYNEQFF.

The chain uses TRBV28 and TRBJ2-7; TRBD2 matches 7 bases. This CDR3 comprises 15 residues. From germline, CDR1 is MDHEN and CDR2 SYDVKM. The junction had 11 bases not matched to a gene; V was cut back by 6 bases and J by 3 bases. The CDR3 protein is CASSSSGINFYEQYF. CDR3 DNA: TGTGCCAGCAGCTCAAGCGGGATAAACTTCTACGAGCAGTACTTC. The full variable domain, with the rest looked up from reference TRBV28 and TRBJ2-7, is DVKVTQSSRYLVKRTGEKVFLECVQDMDHENMFWYRQDPGLGLRLIYFSYDVKMKEKGDIPEGYSVSREKKERFSLILESASTNQTSMYLCASSSSGINFYEQYFGPGTRLTVT.

In this sample, this clone turned up a few times. This chain connects TRBV11-3 to TRBJ2-2, with 7 bases lining up with TRBD2. The CDR3 has 14 residues. From germline, CDR1 is SGHNT and CDR2 YENEEA. Trimming removed 5 bases from V and 5 bases from J; junction bases left unmatched: 5. The CDR3 region is CASSDQRGTGELFF. In DNA form, the CDR3 reads TGTGCCAGCAGCGATCAGCGGGGAACCGGGGAGCTGTTTTTT.

The V and J genes are TRBV5-1 and TRBJ1-5, with D unresolved. CDR1 is SGHRS, CDR2 YFSETQ, per germline. The CDR3 runs to 16 residues. The V end lost 4 bases, the J end lost 0 bases, and 14 bases lay between the germline ends. The CDR3 region has the DNA TGCGCCAGCAGCCCATCGGGAGCGTTTAGCAATCAGCCCCAGCATTTT. Amino acid sequence: CASSPSGAFSNQPQHF.

CDR3 DNA sequence: TGCAGCGTGGCCGGACAGGGGCCTAGCACAGATACGCAGTATTTT. This codes for CSVAGQGPSTDTQYF. The chain links TRBV29-1 to TRBJ2-3, with 9 bases lining up with TRBD1. V lost 6 bases to trimming and J lost 0 bases; unmatched junction nucleotides: 7. This CDR3 has 15 residues. Germline V gene data show CDR1 as SQVTM and CDR2 as ANQGSEA.

V gene TRBV30 combines with J gene TRBJ1-4; 7 bases align to TRBD1. This CDR3 region has 14 residues. J lost 0 bases, V lost 2 bases, and 0 bases had no gene match. Germline-derived CDR1 and CDR2 are GTSNPN and SVGIG (reference sequence). The CDR3 protein is CAWSQGATNEKLFF. The CDR3 nucleotides are TGTGCCTGGAGTCAGGGGGCAACTAATGAAAAACTGTTTTTT.

The chain carries TRBV6-5 and TRBJ1-1; D not resolved. Per germline, CDR1 MNHEY and CDR2 SVGAGI. The CDR3 contains 14 residues. The V and J ends lost 10 bases and 1 base respectively, with 16 bases between them. In DNA form, the CDR3 reads TGTGCCACCCAGAGGGTGGGAAGGAACACTGAAGCTTTCTTT. Residues: CATQRVGRNTEAFF.

The chain is built from TRBV6-1 and TRBJ1-1; D is perhaps TRBD1 (5 bases). Germline values: CDR1 MNHNS, CDR2 SASEGT. This CDR3 contains 14 residues. V gave up 3 bases and J gave up 4 bases, with 12 bases separating them. CDR3: CASSDRTRGTEAFF. The CDR3 coding sequence is TGTGCCAGCAGTGACCGCACAAGGGGCACTGAAGCTTTCTTT.

The gene calls are TRBV13 and TRBJ1-2, with D tentatively TRBD1 (5 bases). Trimming shortened V by 0 bases and J by 7 bases, and 12 bases separated the two germline ends. From germline, CDR1 is PRHDT and CDR2 FYEKMQ (reference sequence). The length of the CDR3 is 14 residues. The CDR3 loop is CASSLGRANFGYTF. For the CDR3, the DNA is TGTGCCAGCAGCTTAGGCAGGGCAAATTTTGGCTACACCTTC. The full variable domain, completed using reference TRBV13 and TRBJ1-2, is AAGVIQSPRHLIKEKRETATLKCYPIPRHDTVYWYQQGPGQDPQFLISFYEKMQSDKGSIPDRFSAQQFSDYHSELNMSSLELGDSALYFCASSLGRANFGYTFGSGTRLTVV.

This chain links TRBV2 with TRBJ2-2; a weak D match, TRBD2 (7 bases). The CDR3 extends over 14 amino acids. The V and J ends lost 6 bases and 3 bases respectively, with 11 bases between them. Looked up from germline, CDR1 is SNHLY and CDR2 is FYNNEI. CDR3 residues: CASRAGQHTGELFF. The CDR3 nucleotides read TGTGCCAGCAGAGCGGGACAACACACCGGGGAGCTGTTTTTT.

The rearrangement uses TRBV19 and TRBJ2-7; 8 nucleotides agree with TRBD1. The V segment lost 6 bases and the J segment 6 bases; nucleotides outside the gene matches: 7. CDR3 length equals 13 residues. Germline CDR1 and CDR2: LNHDA and SQIVND (reference sequence). DNA for the CDR3: TGTGCCAGTAGCCCGGACAGGGTGTCCGAGCAGTACTTC. Its protein is CASSPDRVSEQYF.

The J gene is TRBJ2-3, the V gene TRBV5-1, with 15 bases identical to TRBD2. The CDR3 has 16 residues. The V segment lost 3 bases and the J segment 5 bases; nucleotides outside the gene matches: 4. Germline assignment: CDR1 SGHRS and CDR2 YFSETQ. DNA of the CDR3: TGCGCCAGCAGCTCAGGACTAGCGGGAGGGATAGATACGCAGTATTTT. Its protein is CASSSGLAGGIDTQYF.

The chain links TRBV19 to TRBJ1-5; 8 bases are a match to TRBD1. Per germline, CDR1 LNHDA and CDR2 SQIVND (reference sequence). V lost 6 bases and J lost 5; bases outside the gene matches: 3. This CDR3 region has 13 residues. The CDR3: CASSGQGDQPQHF. For the CDR3, the DNA is TGTGCCAGTAGCGGACAGGGAGATCAGCCCCAGCATTTT.

This clone was seen a handful of times. This chain joins TRBV5-1 and TRBJ2-5; a weak D match, TRBD1 (5 bases). V lost 4 bases and J lost 2, with 9 bases in between. CDR3 size: 13 residues. Germline assignment: CDR1 SGHRS and CDR2 YFSETQ. The CDR3 nucleotides read TGCGCCAGCAGCACTAACAGGCAAGAGACCCAGTACTTC. The encoded protein is CASSTNRQETQYF.

The chain recombines TRBV6-6 with TRBJ2-7; TRBD2 is a possible D gene (5 bases). V gave up 6 bases and J gave up 5 bases, with 17 bases separating them. Germline CDR1 MNHNY, CDR2 SVGAGI (reference sequence). This CDR3 comprises 14 residues. For the CDR3, the DNA is TGTGCCAGCAGCCCGGCGACTAAATCCGACGAGCAGTACTTC. This sequence encodes CASSPATKSDEQYF.

The chain combines TRBV4-2 with TRBJ1-1; 7 nucleotides match TRBD1. With 2 bases clipped from V and 4 bases from J, the junction kept 7 bases outside the gene matches. The CDR3 totals 15 residues. Germline loops: CDR1 LGHNA, CDR2 YNFKEQ. The DNA for the CDR3 is TGTGCCAGCAGCCAAAGACCGACAGGGCCCACTGAAGCTTTCTTT. Encoded protein: CASSQRPTGPTEAFF.

This chain connects TRBV7-2 to TRBJ2-3, with 10 bases lining up with TRBD1. The trim removed 3 bases at V and 5 bases at J, leaving 5 bases unmatched. The germline gives CDR1 SGHTA, CDR2 FQGNSA. The CDR3 is made up of 15 amino acids. CDR3: CASSFSGDRGDTQYF. DNA for the CDR3: TGTGCCAGCAGCTTCTCTGGGGACAGGGGAGATACGCAGTATTTT. Supplemented by reference TRBV7-2 and TRBJ2-3, the full variable domain reads GAGVSQSPSNKVTEKGKDVELRCDPISGHTALYWYRQSLGQGLEFLIYFQGNSAPDKSGLPSDRFSAERTGGSVSTLTIQRTQQEDSAVYLCASSFSGDRGDTQYFGPGTRLTVL.